The sequence of this TCR beta chain was determined in a study of CD8 T cells in ankylosing spondylitis. Via MiXCR, TCRdb re-called the 5' RACE reads, giving one row per CDR3 protein. The sample has about 220,000 distinct CDR3 sequences; about a sixth are singletons. Overall study findings and caveats: It appeared that ankylosing spondylitis blood was characterized by a TCR beta motif of roughly 8 highly homologous variants.

This CDR3 is 14 amino acids long. V was cut by 1 base and J by 3 bases, with 10 bases left in between. Germline CDR1 GTSNPN, CDR2 SVGIG (reference sequence). This clonotype showed up just a few times. Antigen unknown. Sequenced: blood, either unsorted or a sorted T cell fraction (not recorded which). The TCR was taken from a male donor with ankylosing spondylitis. The chain joins TRBV30 to TRBJ1-3; no clear D. The CDR3 DNA sequence: TGTGCCTGGAGTGACGGGTACAGTGGAAACACCATATATTTT. This codes for CAWSDGYSGNTIYF.